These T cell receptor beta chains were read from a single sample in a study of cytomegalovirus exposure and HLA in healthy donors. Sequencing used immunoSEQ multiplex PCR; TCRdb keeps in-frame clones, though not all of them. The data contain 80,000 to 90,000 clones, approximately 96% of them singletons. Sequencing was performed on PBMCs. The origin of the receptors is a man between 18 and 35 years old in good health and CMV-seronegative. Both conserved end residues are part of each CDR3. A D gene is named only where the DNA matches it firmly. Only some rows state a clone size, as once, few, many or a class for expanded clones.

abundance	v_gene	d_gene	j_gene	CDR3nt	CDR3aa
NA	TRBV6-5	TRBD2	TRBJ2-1	TGTGCCAGCAGCCGGCCGGGACTAGCGGGAGATGAGCAGTTCTTC	CASSRPGLAGDEQFF
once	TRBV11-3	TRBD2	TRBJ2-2	TGTGCCAGCAGCCCCAGTGGCGGGAGGTTCAACACCGGGGAGCTGTTTTTT	CASSPSGGRFNTGELFF
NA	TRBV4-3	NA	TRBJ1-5	TGCGCCAGCAGCCAAGAGTGGCCATCTCTTGAGCCCCAGCATTTT	CASSQEWPSLEPQHF
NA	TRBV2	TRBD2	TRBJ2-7	TGTGCCAGCAGTTTTAGCGGGGCCGACCTCCTAGCGTTCTACGAGCAGTACTTC	CASSFSGADLLAFYEQYF
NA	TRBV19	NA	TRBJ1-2	TGTGCCAGTAGTATGGGCGCAGGGGCTAACTATGGCTACACCTTC	CASSMGAGANYGYTF
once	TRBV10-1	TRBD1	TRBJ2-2	TGCGCCAGCAGTGATCTTGGGGCCCTCGGGACAGGGTTCGGGGAGCTGTTTTTT	CASSDLGALGTGFGELFF
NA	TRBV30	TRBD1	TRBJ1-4	TGTGCCTGGAGTCCGGGACAGGGTAATGAAAAACTGTTTTTT	CAWSPGQGNEKLFF
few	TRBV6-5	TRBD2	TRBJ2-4	TGTGCCAGCAGTTGGACTAGCGAAAACATTCAGTACTTC	CASSWTSENIQYF
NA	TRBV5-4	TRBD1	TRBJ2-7	TGTGCCAGCAGTTTGACAGGGGCCTACGAGCAGTACTTC	CASSLTGAYEQYF
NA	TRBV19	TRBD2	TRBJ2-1	TGTGCCAGTAGTAGGGGACTAGCGGGAGATGAGAATGAGCAGTTCTTC	CASSRGLAGDENEQFF
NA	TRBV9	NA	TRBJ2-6	TGTGCCAGCAGCCCCACCGGGGGTGACTTTTCTGGGGCCAACGTCCTGACTTTC	CASSPTGGDFSGANVLTF
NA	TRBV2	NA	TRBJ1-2	TGTGCCAGCAGTGAAGAAATCCTCTATGGCTACACCTTC	CASSEEILYGYTF
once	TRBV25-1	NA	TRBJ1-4	TGTGCCAGCAGTGAACCGCCACAGGAAAAACTGTTTTTT	CASSEPPQEKLFF
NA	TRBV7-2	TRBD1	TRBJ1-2	TGTGCCAGCAGCCGCGGGACAGGGGGTATAGAGGGCTACACCTTC	CASSRGTGGIEGYTF
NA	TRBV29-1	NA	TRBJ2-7	TGCAGCGCGCGGGGCCCGTTAATCGCCGAGCAGTACTTC	CSARGPLIAEQYF
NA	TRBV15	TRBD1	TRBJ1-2	TGTGCCACCACCACGGACAGGACAATCCCGTATGGCTACACCTTC	CATTTDRTIPYGYTF
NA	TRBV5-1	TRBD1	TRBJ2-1	TGCGCCAGCCGACGCTGGACAGGGGACACCAATGAGCAGTTCTTC	CASRRWTGDTNEQFF
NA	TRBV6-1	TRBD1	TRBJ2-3	TGTGCCTCGAGCAGGGGGCCTGACACAGATACGCAGTATTTT	CASSRGPDTDTQYF
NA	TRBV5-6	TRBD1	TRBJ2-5	TGTGCCAGCAGCCGGGACAGGGGAACGCAAGAGACCCAGTACTTC	CASSRDRGTQETQYF
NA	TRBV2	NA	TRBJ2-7	TGTGCCAGCAGTGAACCCCGCGGACTTAGTCGAGAGCAGTACTTC	CASSEPRGLSREQYF
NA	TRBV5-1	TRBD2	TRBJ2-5	TGCGCCAGCAGCCCTGGACTAGCGGGAGTAGGTTACCAAGAGACCCAGTACTTC	CASSPGLAGVGYQETQYF
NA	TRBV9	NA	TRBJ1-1	TGTGCCAGCAGCGTAGAGAGGCGGAACACTGAAGCTTTCTTT	CASSVERRNTEAFF
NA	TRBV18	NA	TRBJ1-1	TGTGCCAGCTCACCACCCAGGACAGTTAACACTGAAGCTTTCTTT	CASSPPRTVNTEAFF
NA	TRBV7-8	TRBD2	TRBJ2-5	TGTGCCAGCAGCTTGGATGGGGAGGGATCGGAGACCCAGTACTTC	CASSLDGEGSETQYF
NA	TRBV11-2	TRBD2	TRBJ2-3	TGTGCCAGCAGCCACGGGACTAGCGGGAGTACAGATACGCAGTATTTT	CASSHGTSGSTDTQYF
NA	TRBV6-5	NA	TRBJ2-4	TGTGCCAGCAGTCTGGGCAGGCCCAAAAACATTCAGTACTTC	CASSLGRPKNIQYF
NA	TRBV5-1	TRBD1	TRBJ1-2	TGCGCCAGCAGCAATGACAGGGTCTATGGCTACACCTTC	CASSNDRVYGYTF
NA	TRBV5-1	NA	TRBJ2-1	TGCGCCAGCAGCTTGAATCGGGAATGGGAGCAGTTCTTC	CASSLNREWEQFF
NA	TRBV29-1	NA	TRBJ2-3	TGCAGCCTCGAGGGGGGGGAGGGGAAAGTAGATACGCAGTATTTT	CSLEGGEGKVDTQYF
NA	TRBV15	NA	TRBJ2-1	TGTGCCACCAGCAGAGATGGGGCAGGGAATTACAATGAGCAGTTCTTC	CATSRDGAGNYNEQFF
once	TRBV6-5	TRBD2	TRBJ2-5	TGTGCCAGCAGTTACTCTGATGGGAGGGAGTACTTC	CASSYSDGREYF
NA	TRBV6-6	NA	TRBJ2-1	TGTGCCAGCAGCTTACATCCGGGAACAACCTACAATGAGCAGTTCTTC	CASSLHPGTTYNEQFF
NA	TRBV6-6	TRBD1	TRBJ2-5	TGTGCCAGCAGGCGGGGACAGGTTGGGGAGACCCAGTACTTC	CASRRGQVGETQYF
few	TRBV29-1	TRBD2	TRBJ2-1	TGCAGCGTAAGGGGGGGACTAGCGGGAGACGATGAGCAGTTCTTC	CSVRGGLAGDDEQFF
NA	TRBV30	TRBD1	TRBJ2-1	TGTGCCTGTCGGCCTTCAGGGGGCGCCTTTGATGAGCAGTTCTTC	CACRPSGGAFDEQFF
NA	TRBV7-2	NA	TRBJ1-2	TGTGCCAGCAGCTTAGAAGGGGGGGCAGCCGCTCTCTATGGCTACACCTTC	CASSLEGGAAALYGYTF
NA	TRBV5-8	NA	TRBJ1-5	TGTGCCAGCAGCTTGGGCAGGGCAAGTAGTCAGCCCCAGCATTTT	CASSLGRASSQPQHF
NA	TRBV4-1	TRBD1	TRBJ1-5	TGCGCCAGCAGCCACGTGGGACAGGGGGTCAATCAGCCCCAGCATTTT	CASSHVGQGVNQPQHF
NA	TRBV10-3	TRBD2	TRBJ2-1	TGTGCCATCAGTGAGGACGGACTAGGCTCCTACAATGAGCAGTTCTTC	CAISEDGLGSYNEQFF
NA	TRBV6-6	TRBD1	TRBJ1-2	TGTGCCAGCAGTACCGGGACAGCGTTTAACTATGGCTACACCTTC	CASSTGTAFNYGYTF
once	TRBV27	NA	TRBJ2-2	TGTGCCAGTTCCCCGAGACAGTTGGGGTCGTCCGGGGAGCTGTTTTTT	CASSPRQLGSSGELFF
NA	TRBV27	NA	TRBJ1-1	TGTGCCAGCAGTTTCGGAACTATGAACACTGAAGCTTTCTTT	CASSFGTMNTEAFF
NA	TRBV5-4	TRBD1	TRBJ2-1	TGTGCCAGCAGCCAGGACAGGGTCTCCTACAATGAGCAGTTCTTC	CASSQDRVSYNEQFF
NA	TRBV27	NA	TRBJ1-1	TGTGCCAGCAGTTTCTCGGGCGGGACCATGAACACTGAAGCTTTCTTT	CASSFSGGTMNTEAFF
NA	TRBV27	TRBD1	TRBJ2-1	TGTGCCAGCAGTTATGGGACAGGGACCTACAATGAGCAGTTCTTC	CASSYGTGTYNEQFF
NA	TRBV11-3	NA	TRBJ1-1	TGTGCCAGCAGCTTCGAGGCGGGAGGAGTAGCTTTCTTT	CASSFEAGGVAFF
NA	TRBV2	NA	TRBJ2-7	TGTGCCAGCAAACTCAACAGGGATGGCTTCTCCTACGAGCAGTACTTC	CASKLNRDGFSYEQYF
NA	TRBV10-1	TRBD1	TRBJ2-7	TGCGCCAGCAGTGAGTCAGTAGGGACAGGAGACACCTACGAGCAGTACTTC	CASSESVGTGDTYEQYF